This TCR beta chain appears in the sequencing data of a study of control samples from healthy donors and cancer patients (dated by TCRdb to the early 2020s). Preparation of the library involved the immunoSEQ multiplex PCR assay. TCRdb limited this immuneACCESS table to in-frame rearrangements with V and J called. A share of clones is missing; checked studies link under half to unresolved V genes, and the rest is unexplained. Counted in this sample were over 150,000 clones; more than 80% of them appeared once. 1.2% to 1.5% of the sample comes from the top ten. Trimming costs V 1 base and J 0 bases, and their ends lie 8 bases apart. The CDR3 has 15 amino acids, counting the end cysteine and phenylalanine. The kept DNA is CDR3 alone, 45 bases in frame from the first base. Based on the germline V gene (reference sequence), the CDR1 and CDR2 sequences are SEHNR and FQNEAQ. On this clone itself: The clone's antigen remains unknown. One base away there is no much larger clone; base qualities are not given.

The sample comprised blood. This TCR was sampled from a man younger than 40 in good health. This sequence uses TRBV7-9 and TRBJ2-3; a weak D assignment points to TRBD2 (6 bases agree). The DNA sequence is given as TGTGCCAGCAGCTTAGGCGGGGTAAGCACAGATACGCAGTATTTT. Its translation is CASSLGGVSTDTQYF. The entire variable domain, with the stretches around the CDR3 drawn from the reference TRBV7-9 and TRBJ2-3 proteins, is DTGVSQNPRHKITKRGQNVTFRCDPISEHNRLYWYRQTLGQGPEFLTYFQNEAQLEKSRLLSDRFSAERPKGSFSTLEIQRTEQGDSAMYLCASSLGGVSTDTQYFGPGTRLTVL.